The 29 T cell receptor beta chains below were found in one sample sequenced in a study of cytomegalovirus exposure and HLA in healthy donors. The PCR had 60 Vbeta and 13 Jbeta primers. Produced via immunoSEQ multiplex PCR; TCRdb's table is partial and in-frame only. The table includes 150,000 or so clones, approximately 84% detected once. Sequencing was carried out using PBMCs. Source of these receptors: a woman between 50 and 59 years old in good health and CMV-seropositive.

V usage is TRBV6-5 and J usage is TRBJ2-7; D is possibly TRBD1 (6 bases). CDR1 is MNHEY, CDR2 SVGAGI, per germline. V gave up 4 bases and J gave up 1 base, with 8 bases separating them. The CDR3 has 13 residues. Here the CDR3 DNA reads TGTGCCAGCAGTTTGCAGGGGTCCTACGAGCAGTACTTC. Translated: CASSLQGSYEQYF.

V usage is TRBV5-1 and J usage is TRBJ2-7; 10 bases align to TRBD1. J gave up 11 bases and V 4 bases, and 15 bases lay outside the gene matches. This CDR3 is built from 15 residues. The germline CDR1 and CDR2 sequences are SGHRS and YFSETQ. CDR3 coding DNA: TGCGCCAGCAGCAGTGACAGGGGGCTCACCTCCTATGAGTACTTC. It codes for CASSSDRGLTSYEYF.

The V and J genes are TRBV5-1 and TRBJ2-1; 7 bases match TRBD1. After removal of 6 bases from V and 1 base from J, the junction contained 4 bases not matched to a gene. The length of the CDR3 is 14 residues. Germline lookup yields CDR1 SGHRS and CDR2 YFSETQ. The CDR3 sequence is CASKMGQSYNEQFF. The CDR3 coding sequence is TGCGCCAGCAAGATGGGACAGTCCTACAATGAGCAGTTCTTC.

CDR3 sequence reads: CASVFSQGDLLIGELFF. As DNA, the CDR3 is TGTGCCAGCGTATTCAGTCAGGGGGATCTGTTAATCGGGGAGCTGTTTTTT. This chain uses TRBV2 with TRBJ2-2; TRBD1 matches at 7 bases. The CDR3 contains 17 residues. In germline, CDR1 is SNHLY, CDR2 FYNNEI. V dropped 8 bases and J dropped 7; count of bases not matched to a gene: 19.

Here the CDR3 reads CATSRDRTAARLHF. The DNA of the CDR3 is TGTGCCACCAGCAGAGATCGGACAGCGGCTCGACTCCACTTT. J is TRBJ1-6 and V is TRBV15; D might be TRBD1 (6 bases). V was trimmed by 0 bases and J by 16 bases, leaving 16 bases between them. Per germline, CDR1 LNHNV and CDR2 YYDKDF (reference sequence). This CDR3 contains 14 residues.

In its sample, this clone was seen a few times. The genes are TRBV28 and TRBJ2-7; possibly TRBD2 for D (6 bases). The CDR3 spans 13 residues. Trimming removed 7 bases from V and 4 bases from J, with 14 bases in between. The germline gives CDR1 MDHEN, CDR2 SYDVKM. CDR3 nucleotide sequence: TGTGCCAGCAAGGAGGGATCCCAATACGAGCAGTACTTC. Protein: CASKEGSQYEQYF.

The rearrangement links TRBV7-2 to TRBJ2-7; 9 positions agree with TRBD1. The trim removed 5 bases at V and 3 bases at J, leaving 5 bases unmatched. Germline V gives CDR1 SGHTA, CDR2 FQGNSA. CDR3 length: 14 residues. The CDR3 DNA reads as TGTGCCAGCAGCGCCACAGGGGGCTACTACGAGCAGTACTTC. Protein: CASSATGGYYEQYF.

V gene TRBV6-1 combines with J gene TRBJ2-2, with TRBD1 matching over 8 bases. V lost 4 bases, J lost 6 bases, and 7 bases stayed unmatched. Germline CDR1 and CDR2: MNHNS and SASEGT. The CDR3 extends over 15 amino acids. CDR3 protein: CASSGQGAHPGELFF. The DNA of the CDR3 is TGTGCCAGCAGTGGTCAGGGGGCGCACCCCGGGGAGCTGTTTTTT.

The rearrangement uses TRBV30 and TRBJ2-7; perhaps TRBD1 as D (5 bases). Germline lookup yields CDR1 GTSNPN and CDR2 SVGIG (reference sequence). The CDR3 totals 14 residues. V lost 3 bases to trimming and J lost 0 bases, with 12 bases between them. The CDR3 reads CAWRAKGNSYEQYF. The CDR3 bases are TGTGCCTGGAGAGCTAAGGGGAACTCCTACGAGCAGTACTTC.

This chain joins TRBV7-2 and TRBJ2-7; 9 bases are a match to TRBD2. CDR3 length: 14 amino acids. With 5 bases clipped from V and 6 bases from J, the junction kept 8 bases outside the gene matches. Germline lookup yields CDR1 SGHTA and CDR2 FQGNSA. This CDR3 is CASSGGGGASEQYF. For the CDR3, the DNA is TGTGCCAGCAGCGGGGGCGGGGGGGCCAGCGAGCAGTACTTC.

The rearrangement links TRBV7-3 to TRBJ1-6; tentatively, D is TRBD1 (6 bases). Trimming left V 2 bases short and J 7 bases short, with 12 bases between. This CDR3 comprises 15 residues. Germline assignment: CDR1 SGHTA and CDR2 FQGTGA. The CDR3 nucleotides are TGTGCCAGCAGCTTAGAAGGGGGACGGAATTCACCCCTCCACTTT. The encoded protein is CASSLEGGRNSPLHF.

The V gene is TRBV5-3, the J gene TRBJ2-3; D might be TRBD2 (6 bases). TRBV5-3 is marked as an open reading frame, function uncertain. This CDR3 region has 17 residues. Deletions cut 0 bases from V and 1 base from J, with 15 bases between. The CDR3: CARSLGPGGIGTDTQYF. DNA of the CDR3: TGTGCCAGAAGCTTGGGCCCTGGCGGGATTGGCACAGATACGCAGTATTTT.

Only one count was recorded for this clone. The chain uses TRBV4-2 and TRBJ2-3, with D tentatively TRBD2 (7 bases). This CDR3 spans 18 amino acids. V lost 1 base and J lost 0, with 17 bases in between. Germline CDR1 and CDR2: LGHNA and YNFKEQ. CDR3 amino acids: CASSQGGPSGLSTDTQYF. CDR3 in DNA: TGTGCCAGCAGCCAAGGGGGGCCTAGCGGTCTTAGCACAGATACGCAGTATTTT.

The chain combines TRBV29-1 with TRBJ1-3, with D possibly being TRBD1 (6 bases). The CDR3 contains 15 residues. The V gene's germline CDR1 is SQVTM and CDR2 ANQGSEA. The germline V and J ends were trimmed by 6 bases and 2 bases, with 17 bases remaining between them. CDR3 DNA sequence: TGCAGCGTCCGAGGGGGGGTATCGACTGGAAACACCATATATTTT. Amino acid sequence: CSVRGGVSTGNTIYF.

This chain links TRBV7-2 with TRBJ2-1; 8 bases are shared with TRBD2. The J segment lost 8 bases and the V segment lost 6 bases, leaving 15 bases of the junction unmatched. Germline-derived CDR1 and CDR2 are SGHTA and FQGNSA. This CDR3 spans 16 amino acids. CDR3: CASSRRGTSGWDEQFF. The CDR3, as DNA: TGTGCCAGCAGTCGACGAGGGACTAGTGGGTGGGATGAGCAGTTCTTC.

The chain links TRBV10-3 to TRBJ1-1, with a weak D call TRBD1 (5 bases). Germline V lookup: CDR1 ENHRY, CDR2 SYGVKD. The CDR3 spans 14 residues. Trimming stripped 6 bases from V and 1 base from J, with 12 bases between. This chain's CDR3 is CAIRETEKNTEAFF. CDR3 nucleotide sequence: TGTGCCATCAGGGAGACAGAGAAGAACACTGAAGCTTTCTTT.

This clone turned up a few times. J is TRBJ1-1 and V is TRBV6-1; D is uncertain. The CDR3 has 12 residues. The V gene's germline CDR1 is MNHNS and CDR2 SASEGT. The germline V and J ends were trimmed by 8 bases and 6 bases, with 13 bases remaining between them. CDR3 protein: CASGRLGAEAFF. In DNA form, the CDR3 reads TGTGCCAGCGGCCGACTAGGCGCTGAAGCTTTCTTT.

The genes are TRBV6-4 and TRBJ2-7; TRBD1 might be the D (6 bases). This CDR3 contains 12 residues. Deletions cut 4 bases from V and 4 bases from J, with 8 bases between. In germline, CDR1 is MRHNA, CDR2 SNTAGT. CDR3 bases: TGTGCCAGCAGTGGGGGGCGTTACGAGCAGTACTTC. It encodes CASSGGRYEQYF.

The chain links TRBV4-2 to TRBJ2-3; D might be TRBD2 (6 bases). The CDR3 is 17 amino acids. The germline V gene encodes CDR1 LGHNA and CDR2 YNFKEQ. V was shortened by 1 base and J by 2 bases, with 16 bases between the two germline ends. CDR3 protein: CASSQAGQRANTDTQYF. The CDR3 DNA follows: TGTGCCAGCAGCCAAGCTGGCCAGCGGGCTAACACAGATACGCAGTATTTT.

The V call is TRBV9, the J call TRBJ1-6, with a weak D call TRBD1 (6 bases). CDR1 SGDLS and CDR2 YYNGEE come from the germline V gene. There are 14 residues in the CDR3. Trimming left V 3 bases short and J 10 bases short, with 14 bases between. CDR3 nucleotides: TGTGCCAGCAGCGAGTACAGGGTGGAATCACCCCTCCACTTT. Residues: CASSEYRVESPLHF.

This clone showed up just a few times. The chain recombines TRBV10-3 with TRBJ1-5; TRBD1 matches 8 bases. CDR3 length: 15 amino acids. The V gene's germline CDR1 is ENHRY and CDR2 SYGVKD. V lost 5 bases, J lost 4 bases, and 7 bases stayed unmatched. Here the CDR3 reads CAISPTGDRNQPQHF. In DNA form, the CDR3 reads TGTGCCATCAGTCCGACAGGGGATCGTAATCAGCCCCAGCATTTT.

The chain recombines TRBV5-1 with TRBJ2-6; no reliable D call. The germline gives CDR1 SGHRS, CDR2 YFSETQ. The CDR3 sequence is 15 residues long. V was clipped by 0 bases and J by 0 bases, with 4 bases between them. CDR3 amino acids: CASSLVLSGANVLTF. CDR3 nucleotides: TGCGCCAGCAGCTTGGTACTCTCTGGGGCCAACGTCCTGACTTTC.

J is TRBJ1-1 and V is TRBV7-2; 8 bases match TRBD1. This CDR3 is built from 14 residues. V gave up 2 bases and J gave up 4 bases; unmatched junction bases: 3. Looked up from germline, CDR1 is SGHTA and CDR2 is FQGNSA. CDR3 bases: TGTGCCAGCAGCTTAAGTACAGGGGGCACTGAAGCTTTCTTT. This encodes CASSLSTGGTEAFF.

The genes are TRBV19 and TRBJ1-5, with TRBD1 matching 7 bases. V lost 4 bases and J lost 6; bases outside the gene matches: 6. The CDR3 length is 14 residues. Germline assignment: CDR1 LNHDA and CDR2 SQIVND (reference sequence). CDR3 bases: TGTGCCAGTAGTAATCGACAGGGCCCTCAGCCCCAGCATTTT. It specifies CASSNRQGPQPQHF.

This clone has just a few counts. The chain uses TRBV6-1 and TRBJ2-1, with 11 bases that match TRBD1. The germline V gene encodes CDR1 MNHNS and CDR2 SASEGT. Losses at the gene ends were 6 bases for V and 1 base for J; bases not matched to a gene: 2. The CDR3 totals 15 residues. CDR3 amino acids: CASRGTGGSYNEQFF. The CDR3 DNA reads TGTGCCAGCAGAGGGACAGGGGGTTCCTACAATGAGCAGTTCTTC.

The chain joins TRBV29-1 to TRBJ1-2, with 8 bases aligning to TRBD1. Germline CDR1 is SQVTM and CDR2 is ANQGSEA. The CDR3 has 13 amino acids. With V trimmed by 4 bases and J by 8 bases, 9 bases remained unmatched. The CDR3 sequence is CSVALDRDGGYTF. CDR3 coding DNA: TGCAGCGTTGCCCTGGACAGGGACGGCGGCTACACCTTC.

This clone showed up just once. The rearrangement links TRBV6-5 to TRBJ2-7, with 7 bases that match TRBD1. CDR1 and CDR2 from the germline V gene are MNHEY and SVGAGI. The V segment lost 5 bases and the J segment 3 bases; nucleotides outside the gene matches: 7. The CDR3 sequence is 14 residues long. CDR3 region: CASSVRDRYYEQYF. DNA for the CDR3: TGTGCCAGCAGTGTCCGGGACAGATACTACGAGCAGTACTTC.

This sequence joins TRBV25-1 and TRBJ1-1; 7 nucleotides match TRBD1. V was clipped by 6 bases and J by 0 bases; unmatched bases: 10. Germline V gives CDR1 MGHDK, CDR2 SYGVNS. The CDR3 is 16 amino acids. This CDR3 is CASRRPGGGMNTEAFF. In nucleotides, the CDR3 is TGTGCCAGCAGACGCCCGGGAGGGGGCATGAACACTGAAGCTTTCTTT.

CDR3 protein: CASSLLHLADLAGGPDTQYF. CDR3 in DNA: TGTGCCAGCAGCTTACTACACCTGGCTGACTTGGCGGGAGGGCCAGATACGCAGTATTTT. This chain joins TRBV7-6 and TRBJ2-3, with 9 bases identical to TRBD2. The CDR3 sequence is 20 residues long. V dropped 2 bases and J dropped 4; count of bases not matched to a gene: 19. CDR1 is SGHVS and CDR2 is FNYEAQ in the germline V gene.